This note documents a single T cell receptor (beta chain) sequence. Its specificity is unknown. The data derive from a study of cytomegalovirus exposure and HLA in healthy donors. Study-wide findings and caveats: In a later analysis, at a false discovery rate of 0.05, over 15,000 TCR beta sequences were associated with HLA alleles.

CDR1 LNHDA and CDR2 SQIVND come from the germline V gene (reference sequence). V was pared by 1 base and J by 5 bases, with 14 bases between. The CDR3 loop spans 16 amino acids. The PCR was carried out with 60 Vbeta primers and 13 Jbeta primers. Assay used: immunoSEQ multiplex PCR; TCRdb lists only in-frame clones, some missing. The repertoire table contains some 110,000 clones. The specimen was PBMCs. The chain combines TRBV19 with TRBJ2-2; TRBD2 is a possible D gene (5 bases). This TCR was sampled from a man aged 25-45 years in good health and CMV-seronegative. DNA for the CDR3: TGTGCCAGTAGTATAGGCAGGCGGCGAGGGACCGGGGAGCTGTTTTTT. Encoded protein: CASSIGRRRGTGELFF.